Presented here are 5 T cell receptor beta chains from one specimen sequenced in a study of STAT3 mutations in large granular lymphocyte leukemia. Study-wide results and limits: Every T-cell large granular lymphocyte leukemia patient had at least one immunodominant TCR beta clonotype.

No cognate antigen is known for these TCRs. Here immunoSEQ multiplex PCR was the method, and the copy in TCRdb shows in-frame clones only, minus some. The table lists thousands of clones, roughly four fifths of them singletons. The sequenced material came from peripheral blood mononuclear cells. The origin of the receptors is a woman in her thirties or forties with T-cell large granular lymphocyte leukemia. Some clones in this sample may be carry-over from other donors' samples.

The V and J genes are TRBV5-4 and TRBJ2-5, with 10 bases fitting TRBD1. CDR1 is SGHNT and CDR2 is YYREEE in the germline V gene (reference sequence). The junction had 10 bases not matched to a gene; V was cut back by 3 bases and J by 5 bases. CDR3 length: 16 amino acids. Here the CDR3 DNA reads TGTGCCAGCAGCTGGGGCGACAGGGGGCGTCGGGAGACCCAGTACTTC. Amino acids: CASSWGDRGRRETQYF.

The gene calls are TRBV5-1 and TRBJ2-7; maybe TRBD1 (7 bases). CDR3 length: 14 amino acids. The germline CDR1 and CDR2 sequences are SGHRS and YFSETQ. V was trimmed by 6 bases and J by 6 bases, leaving 19 bases between them. CDR3 bases: TGCGCCAGCAACTTCCAGGGGGAGGTGGGCGAGCAGTACTTC. It translates to CASNFQGEVGEQYF.

The chain carries TRBV7-8 and TRBJ1-1; a possible D gene is TRBD1 (6 bases). Trimming removed 4 bases at V and 7 bases at J, with 22 bases between. Germline V lookup: CDR1 SGHVS, CDR2 FQNEAQ. CDR3 length equals 16 residues. CDR3 nucleotide sequence: TGTGCCAGCAGCTCCCGACCACCAATAGGGGGTTTTGAAGCTTTCTTT. Translation gives CASSSRPPIGGFEAFF.

This clone was observed a few times. V and J are TRBV7-8 and TRBJ2-7; 7 bases align to TRBD2. The J segment lost 12 bases and the V segment lost 5 bases, leaving 10 bases of the junction unmatched. The CDR3 runs 12 residues. Germline V gene lookup returns CDR1 SGHVS and CDR2 FQNEAQ. CDR3 sequence reads: CASSLRSGQGYF. The CDR3 DNA reads as TGTGCCAGCAGCCTCCGTAGCGGGCAGGGGTACTTC.

This chain connects TRBV30 to TRBJ1-2; possibly TRBD1 for D (6 bases). Trimming left V 2 bases short and J 4 bases short, with 14 bases between. Germline-derived CDR1 and CDR2 are GTSNPN and SVGIG (reference sequence). The CDR3 spans 14 residues. CDR3 nucleotides: TGTGCCTGGAGTCGGCAGGGGATTAGCTATGGCTACACCTTC. It encodes CAWSRQGISYGYTF.